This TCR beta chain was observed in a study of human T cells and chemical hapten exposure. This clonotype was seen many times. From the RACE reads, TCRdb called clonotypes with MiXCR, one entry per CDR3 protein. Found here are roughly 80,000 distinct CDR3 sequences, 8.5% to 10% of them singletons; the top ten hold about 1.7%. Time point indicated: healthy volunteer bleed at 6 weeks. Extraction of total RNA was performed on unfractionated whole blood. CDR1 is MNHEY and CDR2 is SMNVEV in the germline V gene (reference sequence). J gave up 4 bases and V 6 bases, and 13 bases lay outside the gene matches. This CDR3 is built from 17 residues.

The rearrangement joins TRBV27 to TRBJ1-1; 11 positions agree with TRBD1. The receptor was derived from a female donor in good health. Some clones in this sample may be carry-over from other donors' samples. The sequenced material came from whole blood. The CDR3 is CASSPWDRGLEGTEAFF. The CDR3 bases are TGTGCCAGCAGCCCATGGGACAGGGGGTTAGAGGGCACTGAAGCTTTCTTT.